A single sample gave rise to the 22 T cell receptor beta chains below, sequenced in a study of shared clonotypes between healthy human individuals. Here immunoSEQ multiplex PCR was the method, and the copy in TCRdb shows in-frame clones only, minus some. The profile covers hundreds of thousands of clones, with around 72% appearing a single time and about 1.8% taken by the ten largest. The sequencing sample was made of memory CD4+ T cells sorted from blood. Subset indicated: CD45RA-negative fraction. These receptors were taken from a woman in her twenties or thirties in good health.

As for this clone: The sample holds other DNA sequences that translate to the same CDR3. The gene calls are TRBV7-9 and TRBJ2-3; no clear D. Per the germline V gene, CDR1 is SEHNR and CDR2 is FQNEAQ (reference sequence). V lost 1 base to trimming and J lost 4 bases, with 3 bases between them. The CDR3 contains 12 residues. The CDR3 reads CASSLGADTQYF. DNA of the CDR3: TGTGCCAGCAGCTTAGGGGCAGATACGCAGTATTTT.

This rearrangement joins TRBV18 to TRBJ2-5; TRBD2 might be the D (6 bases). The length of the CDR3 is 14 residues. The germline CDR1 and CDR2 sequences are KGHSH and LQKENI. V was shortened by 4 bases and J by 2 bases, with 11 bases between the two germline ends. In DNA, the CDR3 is TGTGCCAGCTCACTCGGGGGATTTCAAGAGACCCAGTACTTC. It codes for CASSLGGFQETQYF.

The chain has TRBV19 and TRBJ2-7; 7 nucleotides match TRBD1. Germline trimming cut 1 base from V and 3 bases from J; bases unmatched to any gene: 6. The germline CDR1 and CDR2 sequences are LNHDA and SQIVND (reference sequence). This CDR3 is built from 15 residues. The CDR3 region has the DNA TGTGCCAGTAGTATAGGAGGCCAGGGGGACTACGAGCAGTACTTC. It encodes CASSIGGQGDYEQYF.

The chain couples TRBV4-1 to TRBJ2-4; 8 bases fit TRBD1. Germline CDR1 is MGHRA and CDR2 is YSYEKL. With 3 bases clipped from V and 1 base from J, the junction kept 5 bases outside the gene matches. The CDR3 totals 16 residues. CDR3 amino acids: CASSQPWTGAKNIQYF. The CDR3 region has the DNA TGCGCCAGCAGCCAGCCCTGGACAGGGGCCAAAAACATTCAGTACTTC.

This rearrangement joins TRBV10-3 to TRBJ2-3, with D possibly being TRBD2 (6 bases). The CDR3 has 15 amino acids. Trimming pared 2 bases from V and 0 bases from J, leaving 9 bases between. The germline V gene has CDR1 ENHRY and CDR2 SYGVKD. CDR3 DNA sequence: TGTGCCATCAGTGAGCCTAGCGTTAGCACAGATACGCAGTATTTT. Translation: CAISEPSVSTDTQYF.

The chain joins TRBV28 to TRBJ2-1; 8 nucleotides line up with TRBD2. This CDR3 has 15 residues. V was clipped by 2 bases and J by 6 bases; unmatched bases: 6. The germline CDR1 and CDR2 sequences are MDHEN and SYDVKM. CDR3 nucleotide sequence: TGTGCCAGCAGTTTAAATAGCGGGGCCTCCAATGAGCAGTTCTTC. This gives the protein CASSLNSGASNEQFF.

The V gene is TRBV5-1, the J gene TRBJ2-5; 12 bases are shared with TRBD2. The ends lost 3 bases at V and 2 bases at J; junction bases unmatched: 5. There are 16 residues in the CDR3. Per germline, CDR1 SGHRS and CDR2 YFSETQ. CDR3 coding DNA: TGCGCCAGCAGCTCGGGACTAGCGGGTACTCAAGAGACCCAGTACTTC. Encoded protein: CASSSGLAGTQETQYF.

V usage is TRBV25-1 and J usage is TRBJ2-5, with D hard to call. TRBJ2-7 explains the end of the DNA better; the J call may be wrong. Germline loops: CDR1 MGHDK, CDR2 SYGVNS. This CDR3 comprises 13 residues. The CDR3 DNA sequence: TGTGCCAGCAGTGTGGGCGGTTCCTACGAGCAGTACTTC. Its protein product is CASSVGGSYEQYF.

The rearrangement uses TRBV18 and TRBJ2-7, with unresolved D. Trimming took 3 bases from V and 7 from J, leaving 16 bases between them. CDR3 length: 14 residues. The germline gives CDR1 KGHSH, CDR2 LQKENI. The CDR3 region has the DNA TGTGCCAGCTCACCCCTAGACAAATCCCTGGAGCAGTACTTC. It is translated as CASSPLDKSLEQYF. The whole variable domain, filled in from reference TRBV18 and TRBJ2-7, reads NAGVMQNPRHLVRRRGQEARLRCSPMKGHSHVYWYRQLPEEGLKFMVYLQKENIIDESGMPKERFSAEFPKEGPSILRIQQVVRGDSAAYFCASSPLDKSLEQYFGPGTRLTVT.

The CDR3 is CASRTGTPSNQPQHF. CDR3 DNA sequence: TGTGCCAGCAGAACCGGGACACCTAGCAATCAGCCCCAGCATTTT. V gene TRBV28 combines with J gene TRBJ1-5; TRBD1 might be the D (6 bases). Germline assignment: CDR1 MDHEN and CDR2 SYDVKM. V was pared by 6 bases and J by 0 bases, with 12 bases between. This CDR3 spans 15 amino acids.

The CDR3 here is CASSLVEGNEQFF. The DNA of the CDR3 is TGTGCCAGCAGCTTAGTCGAGGGCAATGAGCAGTTCTTC. The chain combines TRBV7-2 with TRBJ2-1; tentatively, D is TRBD2 (5 bases). This CDR3 has 13 residues. Germline assignment: CDR1 SGHTA and CDR2 FQGNSA. Trimming took off 1 base at V and 6 bases at J, with 7 bases between the two ends. Full variable domain (outside the CDR3, taken from reference TRBV7-2 and TRBJ2-1): GAGVSQSPSNKVTEKGKDVELRCDPISGHTALYWYRQSLGQGLEFLIYFQGNSAPDKSGLPSDRFSAERTGGSVSTLTIQRTQQEDSAVYLCASSLVEGNEQFFGPGTRLTVL.

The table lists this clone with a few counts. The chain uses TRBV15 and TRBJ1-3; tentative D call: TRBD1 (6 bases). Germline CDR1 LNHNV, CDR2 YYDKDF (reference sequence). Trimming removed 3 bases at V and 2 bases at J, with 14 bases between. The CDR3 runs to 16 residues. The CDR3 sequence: CATSSRSQGAGNTIYF. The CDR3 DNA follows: TGTGCCACCAGCAGCCGATCACAGGGAGCTGGAAACACCATATATTTT.

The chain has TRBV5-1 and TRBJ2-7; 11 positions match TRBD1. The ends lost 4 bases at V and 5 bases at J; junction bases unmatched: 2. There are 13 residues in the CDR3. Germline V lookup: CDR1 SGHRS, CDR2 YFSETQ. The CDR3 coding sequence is TGCGCCAGCAGCAAGGGACAGGGGGACGAGCAGTACTTC. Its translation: CASSKGQGDEQYF.

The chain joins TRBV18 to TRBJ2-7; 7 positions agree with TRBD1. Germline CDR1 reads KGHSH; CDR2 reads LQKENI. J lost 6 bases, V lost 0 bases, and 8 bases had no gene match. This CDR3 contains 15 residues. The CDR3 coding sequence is TGTGCCAGCTCACCACCTTCAAGGGGGCTGCTCGAGCAGTACTTC. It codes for CASSPPSRGLLEQYF.

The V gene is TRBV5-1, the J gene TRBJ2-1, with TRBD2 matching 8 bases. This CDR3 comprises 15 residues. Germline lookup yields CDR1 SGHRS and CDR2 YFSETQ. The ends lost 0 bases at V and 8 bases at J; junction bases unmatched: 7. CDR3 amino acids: CASSLDTSGGDEQFF. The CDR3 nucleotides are TGCGCCAGCAGCTTGGATACTAGCGGAGGCGATGAGCAGTTCTTC.

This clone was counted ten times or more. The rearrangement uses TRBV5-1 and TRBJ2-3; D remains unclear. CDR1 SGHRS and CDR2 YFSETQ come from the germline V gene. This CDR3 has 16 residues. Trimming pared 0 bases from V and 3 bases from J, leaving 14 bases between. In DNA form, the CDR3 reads TGCGCCAGCAGCTTGGGGGTGGACCCTAGTACAGATACGCAGTATTTT. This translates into CASSLGVDPSTDTQYF.

CDR3: CASSESTGRATDTQYF. The CDR3, as DNA: TGCGCCAGCAGTGAGTCGACCGGCAGGGCAACAGATACGCAGTATTTT. V usage is TRBV10-1 and J usage is TRBJ2-3; TRBD1 might be the D (5 bases). CDR1 and CDR2 from the germline V gene are WNHNN and SYGVQD (reference sequence). The CDR3 is made up of 16 amino acids. The V end was cut by 0 bases, the J end by 3 bases, with 13 bases between.

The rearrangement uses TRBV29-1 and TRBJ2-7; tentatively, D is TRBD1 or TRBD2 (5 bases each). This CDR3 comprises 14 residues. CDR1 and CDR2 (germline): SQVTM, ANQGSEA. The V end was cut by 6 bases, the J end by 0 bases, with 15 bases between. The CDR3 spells CSVQGRPSSYEQYF. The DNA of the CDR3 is TGCAGCGTCCAGGGACGTCCGAGCTCCTACGAGCAGTACTTC.

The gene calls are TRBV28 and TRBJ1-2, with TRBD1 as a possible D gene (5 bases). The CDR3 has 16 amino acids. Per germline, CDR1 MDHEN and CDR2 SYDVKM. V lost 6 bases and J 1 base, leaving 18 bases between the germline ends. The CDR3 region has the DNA TGTGCCAGCAGAGGGGCTATTTCAACTCATAACTATGGCTACACCTTC. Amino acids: CASRGAISTHNYGYTF.

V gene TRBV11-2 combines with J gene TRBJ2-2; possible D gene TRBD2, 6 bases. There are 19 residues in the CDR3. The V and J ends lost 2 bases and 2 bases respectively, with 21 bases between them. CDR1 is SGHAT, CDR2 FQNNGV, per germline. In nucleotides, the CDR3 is TGTGCCAGCAGCTTAATGTCGGTTCGGGAGTATGAAAACACCGGGGAGCTGTTTTTT. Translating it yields CASSLMSVREYENTGELFF.

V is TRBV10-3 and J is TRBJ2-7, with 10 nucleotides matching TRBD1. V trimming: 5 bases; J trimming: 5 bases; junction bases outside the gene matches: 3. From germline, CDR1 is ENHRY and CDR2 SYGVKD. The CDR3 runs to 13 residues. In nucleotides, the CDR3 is TGTGCCATCAGTCCCGGGACAGGGGACGAGCAGTACTTC. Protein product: CAISPGTGDEQYF.

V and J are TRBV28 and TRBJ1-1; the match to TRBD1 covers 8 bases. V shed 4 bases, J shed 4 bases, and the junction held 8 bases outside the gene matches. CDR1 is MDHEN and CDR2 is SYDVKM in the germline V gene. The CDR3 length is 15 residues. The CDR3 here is CASSSRGLGGTEAFF. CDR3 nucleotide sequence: TGTGCCAGCAGTTCCAGGGGGCTGGGCGGCACTGAAGCTTTCTTT.